This TCR beta chain was recorded in a study of blood T cell repertoires in COVID-19. CDR3 length equals 16 residues. V dropped 0 bases and J dropped 4; count of bases not matched to a gene: 8. Germline V gives CDR1 MGHRA, CDR2 YSYEKL. Here immunoSEQ multiplex PCR was the method, and the copy in TCRdb shows in-frame clones only, minus some. This table has 150,000 to 200,000 clones, over 80% appearing once. The source is a woman aged 30 to 39 with acute or convalescent COVID-19. The specimen sequenced was peripheral blood. The V and J genes are TRBV4-1 and TRBJ2-7; the match to TRBD2 covers 8 bases. CDR3 amino acids: CASSQDSTSGRYEQYF. CDR3 coding DNA: TGCGCCAGCAGCCAAGATTCCACTAGCGGTAGATACGAGCAGTACTTC.